This entry describes one T cell receptor (beta chain). The authors' processing: The authors estimated nucleated cell counts from reference gene primer amplification. Profiling relied on immunoSEQ multiplex PCR, and the TCRdb table lists in-frame clones only, not all of them. That table is the source of V, J and clone size, and D and trimming were worked out from the DNA. The sample includes a few hundred thousand clones, 65% to 90% seen only once; the top ten take roughly 5.3%. These data are taken from a study of blood T cell repertoires in COVID-19. The overall study: The cDNA or gDNA used as material had been derived from T cells, B-cell-depleted T cells, or PBMCs.

CDR3 size: 15 residues. Germline CDR1 and CDR2: SNHLY and FYNNEI. Trimming took 6 bases from V and 7 from J, leaving 18 bases between them. This TCR was sampled from a man in his fifties or sixties with active or convalescent COVID-19. The sequenced sample was peripheral blood. The chain couples TRBV2 to TRBJ1-4; no clear D gene. CDR3 DNA: TGTGCCAGCAGACCGTCGTCCGGGAAAGGTGAAAAACTGTTTTTT. Encoded protein: CASRPSSGKGEKLFF.